These 2 T cell receptor beta chains originate from one sample sequenced in a study of shared T cell receptors in the human thymus. The method was immunoSEQ multiplex PCR; TCRdb's version includes in-frame clones alone and lacks a portion of them. Of roughly 700,000 clones in the sample, roughly 88% were seen once. The same specimen was also included in a second study, on human thymus T cells.

Specimen: thymocytes. These receptors all come from a boy under two years old with a congenital heart defect.

This clone was counted only a few times. The chain combines TRBV19 with TRBJ2-1; 11 bases are shared with TRBD2. The CDR3 contains 19 residues. The germline gives CDR1 LNHDA, CDR2 SQIVND (reference sequence). Trimming took 5 bases from V and 0 from J; bases not matched to a gene: 12. In DNA, the CDR3 is TGTGCCAGTAGTCCCCTGACTAGCGGGATAGGAGGCTCCTACAATGAGCAGTTCTTC. As protein: CASSPLTSGIGGSYNEQFF.

This clone was counted a few times. The chain is built from TRBV18 and TRBJ2-1; 9 bases map to TRBD2. Germline CDR1 and CDR2: KGHSH and LQKENI. CDR3 size: 14 residues. The V segment lost 4 bases and the J segment 5 bases; nucleotides outside the gene matches: 3. CDR3 region: CASSLAGDHNEQFF. CDR3 coding DNA: TGTGCCAGCTCACTAGCGGGAGACCACAATGAGCAGTTCTTC.